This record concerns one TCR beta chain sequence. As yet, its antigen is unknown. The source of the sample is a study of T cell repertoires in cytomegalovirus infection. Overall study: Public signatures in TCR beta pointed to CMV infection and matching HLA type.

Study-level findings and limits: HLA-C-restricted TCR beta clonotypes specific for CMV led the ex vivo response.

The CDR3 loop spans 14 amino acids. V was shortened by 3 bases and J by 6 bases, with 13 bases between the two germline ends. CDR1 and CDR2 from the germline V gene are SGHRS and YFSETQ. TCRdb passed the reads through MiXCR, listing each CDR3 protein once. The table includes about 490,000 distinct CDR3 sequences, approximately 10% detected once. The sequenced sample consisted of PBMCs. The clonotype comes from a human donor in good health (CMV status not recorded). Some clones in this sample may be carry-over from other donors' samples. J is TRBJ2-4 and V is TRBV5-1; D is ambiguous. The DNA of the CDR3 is TGCGCCAGCAGCTCAGACGGCAGGAGAAACATTCAGTACTTC. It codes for CASSSDGRRNIQYF.